This T cell receptor (beta chain) comes out of a study of T cells expressing NK-cell markers. At the level of the study: The eight sequenced donors comprised seven who were HCMV-seropositive and one who was seronegative.

Germline CDR1 DFQATT, CDR2 SNEGSKA (reference sequence). The CDR3 consists of 12 residues. TCRdb reworked the 5' RACE reads into one entry per CDR3 protein, no DNA. The clone table shows more than 400,000 distinct CDR3 sequences, with the ten largest holding 6% to 9.5%. The rearrangement links TRBV20-1 to TRBJ2-1. The TCR was taken from a woman aged 18 to 75 in good health. Sequencing was done on a sample of blood T cells: a sorted CD56 or NKG2C T cell subset, CD4+ or CD8+ T cells, or bulk PBMC T cells (not recorded which). The CDR3 spells CSARVALAGFFF.